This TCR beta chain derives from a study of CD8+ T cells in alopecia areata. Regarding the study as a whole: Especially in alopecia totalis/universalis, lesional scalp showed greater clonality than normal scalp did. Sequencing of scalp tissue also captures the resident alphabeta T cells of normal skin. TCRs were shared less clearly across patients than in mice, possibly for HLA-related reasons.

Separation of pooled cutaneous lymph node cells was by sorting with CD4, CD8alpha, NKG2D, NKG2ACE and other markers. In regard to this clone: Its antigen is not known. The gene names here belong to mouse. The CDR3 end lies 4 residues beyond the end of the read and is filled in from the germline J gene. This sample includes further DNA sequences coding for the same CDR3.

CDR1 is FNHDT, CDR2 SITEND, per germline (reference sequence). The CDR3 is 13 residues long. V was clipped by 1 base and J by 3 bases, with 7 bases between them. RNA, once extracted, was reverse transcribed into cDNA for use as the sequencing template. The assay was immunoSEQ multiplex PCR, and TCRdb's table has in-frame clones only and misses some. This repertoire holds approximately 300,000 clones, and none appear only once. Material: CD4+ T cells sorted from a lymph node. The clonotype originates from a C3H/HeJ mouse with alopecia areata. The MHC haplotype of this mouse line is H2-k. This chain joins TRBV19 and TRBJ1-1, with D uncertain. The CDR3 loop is CASSIRGDTEVFF. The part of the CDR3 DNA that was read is TGTGCCAGCAGTATACGTGGGGACACA.